This entry concerns a single T cell receptor (beta chain). The antigen is not known. This entry is derived from a study of OX40 agonist ivuxolimab in advanced cancers. Points from the study as a whole: Those patients achieving a partial response at 0.1-3.0 mg/kg showed among the lowest clonal expansion.

Germline V gene data show CDR1 as LNHDA and CDR2 as SQIVND (reference sequence). V was cut by 7 bases and J by 0 bases, with 16 bases left in between. The length of the CDR3 is 16 residues. Patients were ruled out by autoimmune disease history or systemic immunosuppression. Sequenced by immunoSEQ multiplex PCR; TCRdb stores in-frame clones only, minus some. The data show 85,000 to 95,000 clones, 75% to 95% seen once. This clonotype was obtained from an adult with an advanced solid tumor such as melanoma, head and neck, liver or kidney cancer. The chain recombines TRBV19 with TRBJ1-3, with a possible D match to TRBD1 (5 bases). The sample here was CD4+ or CD8+ T cells sorted from blood, taken in a trial of the OX40 agonist ivuxolimab. For the CDR3, the DNA is TGTGCCAGTACGGATTCTTGGGGGTTCTCTGGAAACACCATATATTTT. It yields the protein CASTDSWGFSGNTIYF. The variable domain in full, with the rest retrieved from reference TRBV19 and TRBJ1-3, is DGGITQSPKYLFRKEGQNVTLSCEQNLNHDAMYWYRQDPGQGLRLIYYSQIVNDFQKGDIAEGYSVSREKKESFPLTVTSAQKNPTAFYLCASTDSWGFSGNTIYFGEGSWLTVV.